This T cell receptor beta chain came from a study of siplizumab effects on memory and regulatory T cells. This clone appeared a single time. Germline CDR1 WSHSY, CDR2 SAAADI. The length of the CDR3 is 12 residues. With 10 bases clipped from V and 7 bases from J, the junction kept 5 bases outside the gene matches. TCRdb's copy holds only in-frame clones and misses some; the assay was immunoSEQ multiplex PCR. The table includes about 100,000 clones, roughly 94% detected once. The V and J genes are TRBV10-2 and TRBJ1-1; TRBD1 matches at 11 bases. The origin of this receptor is a human donor in good health. The sample was non-Treg CD4+ T cells sorted from blood. The CDR3 here is CATGTGGYEAFF. The CDR3 region has the DNA TGCGCCACAGGGACAGGGGGGTATGAAGCTTTCTTT.